Below, 29 T cell receptor beta chains from the same sample are listed, as sequenced in a study of control samples from healthy donors and cancer patients. The repertoire was sequenced with immunoSEQ multiplex PCR; TCRdb's copy has only in-frame clones and lacks some. The sample lists about 93,000 clones, 88% occurring once. The sample consisted of blood. The receptors shown here come from a woman between 70 and 85 years old in good health.

This clone was recorded only once. The chain combines TRBV25-1 with TRBJ2-5, with D perhaps matching TRBD1 (6 bases). The CDR3 is made up of 16 amino acids. Germline CDR1 is MGHDK and CDR2 is SYGVNS. V lost 1 base to trimming and J lost 6 bases, with 18 bases between them. CDR3 sequence reads: CASSESHFGQRKTQYF. In DNA form, the CDR3 reads TGTGCCAGCAGTGAATCCCACTTTGGACAGAGAAAGACCCAGTACTTC.

V usage is TRBV4-2 and J usage is TRBJ1-4, with D uncertain. Germline V CDR1 and CDR2: LGHNA, YNFKEQ. V dropped 1 base and J dropped 7 bases, with 13 bases sitting between them. This CDR3 contains 15 residues. CDR3 loop: CASSQGLGDGEKLFF. DNA for the CDR3: TGTGCCAGCAGCCAAGGACTTGGGGATGGTGAAAAACTGTTTTTT.

CDR3 sequence reads: CASSDRLVAYNEQFF. The CDR3 nucleotides read TGCGCCAGCAGTGACCGGCTAGTCGCCTACAATGAGCAGTTCTTC. The chain is built from TRBV10-1 and TRBJ2-1; D unclear. Germline loops: CDR1 WNHNN, CDR2 SYGVQD (reference sequence). Trimming removed 3 bases at V and 2 bases at J, with 11 bases between. This CDR3 region has 15 residues.

The V gene is TRBV30, the J gene TRBJ1-1; 7 nucleotides agree with TRBD1. CDR1 is GTSNPN and CDR2 is SVGIG in the germline V gene (reference sequence). Germline trimming cut 2 bases from V and 5 bases from J; bases unmatched to any gene: 5. The CDR3 length is 13 residues. CDR3 nucleotides: TGTGCCTGGAGTAACAGGGGTTTTACTGAAGCTTTCTTT. It yields the protein CAWSNRGFTEAFF.

This sequence joins TRBV6-1 and TRBJ1-6; TRBD1 matches at 7 bases. Germline CDR1 and CDR2: MNHNS and SASEGT. CDR3 length: 13 residues. J gave up 10 bases and V 2 bases, and 2 bases lay outside the gene matches. This CDR3 reads CASSERGGSPLHF. As DNA, the CDR3 is TGTGCCAGCAGTGAACGAGGGGGCTCACCCCTCCACTTT.

V usage is TRBV5-1 and J usage is TRBJ2-3; the D gene is possibly TRBD2 (5 bases). This CDR3 spans 15 amino acids. V lost 1 base and J 0 bases, leaving 9 bases between the germline ends. Germline CDR1 reads SGHRS; CDR2 reads YFSETQ. The CDR3 region is CASSLTSPSTDTQYF. Written as DNA, the CDR3 is TGCGCCAGCAGCTTGACTAGTCCCAGCACAGATACGCAGTATTTT.

This clone has only one observation. CDR3 in amino acids: CASSPTSVLSTDTQYF. The CDR3 DNA follows: TGCGCCAGCAGCCCGACTAGCGTTCTTAGCACAGATACGCAGTATTTT. The genes are TRBV4-3 and TRBJ2-3; 8 nucleotides agree with TRBD2. The V and J ends lost 4 bases and 0 bases, in that order; junction bases with no gene match: 6. CDR3 length equals 16 residues. Germline V gene lookup returns CDR1 LGHNA and CDR2 YSLEER.

V and J are TRBV4-1 and TRBJ2-5; tentatively, D is TRBD1 (6 bases). V lost 0 bases, J lost 5 bases, and 13 bases lay in between. The CDR3 sequence is 15 residues long. The germline V gene encodes CDR1 MGHRA and CDR2 YSYEKL. The CDR3 coding sequence is TGCGCCAGCAGCCAAGACCCAGGGGTTAGTGAGACCCAGTACTTC. Translating it yields CASSQDPGVSETQYF.

The genes are TRBV5-1 and TRBJ1-6; tentative D call: TRBD1 (6 bases). Germline CDR1 and CDR2: SGHRS and YFSETQ. The CDR3 is 14 amino acids. Trimming pared 0 bases from V and 10 bases from J, leaving 11 bases between. The CDR3 bases are TGCGCCAGCAGCTTGGAACAGGGCCGATCACCCCTCCACTTT. This translates into CASSLEQGRSPLHF.

This clone was recorded once. This chain uses TRBV2 with TRBJ1-1; D uncertain. The V end was cut by 8 bases, the J end by 4 bases, with 11 bases between. CDR1 and CDR2 from the germline V gene are SNHLY and FYNNEI. CDR3 length: 12 amino acids. The CDR3 sequence is CASAKVGTEAFF. The CDR3, as DNA: TGTGCCAGCGCAAAGGTGGGCACTGAAGCTTTCTTT.

V gene TRBV2 combines with J gene TRBJ1-1, with D possibly TRBD1 on 6 matching bases. This CDR3 is 15 amino acids long. CDR1 is SNHLY and CDR2 is FYNNEI in the germline V gene. V lost 6 bases, J lost 8 bases, and 22 bases lay in between. The CDR3 here is CASRSEQGGRNEAFF. The CDR3 coding sequence is TGTGCCAGCAGAAGTGAACAGGGAGGCCGTAACGAAGCTTTCTTT.

The chain recombines TRBV6-5 with TRBJ1-3, with TRBD1 matching over 7 bases. CDR3 length equals 14 residues. CDR1 and CDR2 (germline): MNHEY, SVGAGI. V dropped 9 bases and J dropped 4; count of bases not matched to a gene: 9. CDR3 sequence reads: CASVMRGRGNTIYF. CDR3 nucleotide sequence: TGTGCCAGTGTAATGAGGGGGCGCGGAAACACCATATATTTT.

This clone showed up just once. The chain couples TRBV4-1 to TRBJ1-2; D is unresolved. The V gene lost 4 bases and the J gene lost 8 bases, with 14 bases spanning the gap. Germline V gives CDR1 MGHRA, CDR2 YSYEKL. The CDR3 has 13 amino acids. CDR3 sequence reads: CASSPTTLGGYTF. The CDR3, as DNA: TGCGCCAGCAGCCCTACGACCCTGGGAGGCTACACCTTC.

This clone is a singleton in its sample. The rearrangement joins TRBV5-4 to TRBJ2-2; 10 bases map to TRBD1. The junction had 4 bases not matched to a gene; V was cut back by 4 bases and J by 1 base. Germline V gives CDR1 SGHNT, CDR2 YYREEE (reference sequence). This CDR3 spans 16 amino acids. In DNA form, the CDR3 reads TGTGCCAGCAGCCCCGGGACAGGGGAGAACACCGGGGAGCTGTTTTTT. It codes for CASSPGTGENTGELFF.

The CDR3 bases are TGTGCCAGCAGTTTCAGCCCCCTAACAGGGATCGCAGTGGCCGAGCAGTACTTC. It yields the protein CASSFSPLTGIAVAEQYF. The V and J genes are TRBV27 and TRBJ2-7; the D gene is possibly TRBD1 (6 bases). CDR1 and CDR2 from the germline V gene are MNHEY and SMNVEV (reference sequence). The CDR3 is made up of 18 amino acids. The V end lost 3 bases, the J end lost 6 bases, and 27 bases lay between the germline ends.

The gene calls are TRBV10-2 and TRBJ1-6, with 12 bases fitting TRBD1. Per the germline V gene, CDR1 is WSHSY and CDR2 is SAAADI. V shed 6 bases and J 4 bases; nucleotides not matched to a gene: 4. CDR3 length: 16 residues. The CDR3 sequence: CASSPGQGAYNSPLHF. Here the CDR3 DNA reads TGCGCCAGCAGCCCGGGACAGGGGGCTTATAATTCACCCCTCCACTTT.

The table lists this clone with a count of one. The chain employs TRBV15 and TRBJ1-3; D unclear. Germline V gives CDR1 LNHNV, CDR2 YYDKDF (reference sequence). The germline V and J ends were trimmed by 0 bases and 1 base, with 7 bases remaining between them. This CDR3 contains 15 residues. CDR3 DNA sequence: TGTGCCACCAGCAGAGATCGCCTATCTGGAAACACCATATATTTT. Translating it yields CATSRDRLSGNTIYF.

The V call is TRBV27, the J call TRBJ2-1; TRBD2 agrees at 11 bases. CDR3 length: 14 residues. CDR1 is MNHEY and CDR2 is SMNVEV in the germline V gene (reference sequence). Trimming removed 3 bases from V and 7 bases from J; junction bases left unmatched: 2. CDR3 region: CASSLIAGGNEQFF. The CDR3 nucleotides read TGTGCCAGCAGTTTGATAGCGGGGGGGAATGAGCAGTTCTTC.

A note on this clone: Other DNA sequences from this sample encode an identical CDR3 as well. V and J are TRBV7-9 and TRBJ1-1; maybe TRBD1 (5 bases). The CDR3 runs 13 residues. The germline V and J ends were trimmed by 6 bases and 1 base, with 9 bases remaining between them. Germline CDR1 and CDR2: SEHNR and FQNEAQ (reference sequence). Here the CDR3 DNA reads TGTGCCAGCAGTCCTACAGGGAACACTGAAGCTTTCTTT. As protein: CASSPTGNTEAFF.

The rearrangement joins TRBV4-1 to TRBJ2-3, with 9 bases lining up with TRBD2. CDR3 length: 19 amino acids. Trimming cost V 0 bases and J 1 base; bases outside gene matches: 11. Germline V gene data show CDR1 as MGHRA and CDR2 as YSYEKL. In nucleotides, the CDR3 is TGCGCCAGCAGCCAAGATGAGTTGGGTGTAGCGGGGGGCACAGATACGCAGTATTTT. The encoded protein is CASSQDELGVAGGTDTQYF.

The chain uses TRBV2 and TRBJ1-1; D gene ambiguous. The V end was cut by 6 bases, the J end by 7 bases, with 15 bases between. CDR1 is SNHLY and CDR2 is FYNNEI in the germline V gene. CDR3 length: 13 residues. This CDR3 reads CASRLGEFDEAFF. CDR3 coding DNA: TGTGCCAGCAGATTGGGTGAATTTGATGAAGCTTTCTTT. Full variable domain (missing parts from reference TRBV2 and TRBJ1-1): EPEVTQTPSHQVTQMGQEVILRCVPISNHLYFYWYRQILGQKVEFLVSFYNNEISEKSEIFDDQFSVERPDGSNFTLKIRSTKLEDSAMYFCASRLGEFDEAFFGQGTRLTVV.

This clone was found once. The chain joins TRBV2 to TRBJ1-1; D is unclear. V was cut by 6 bases and J by 7 bases, with 18 bases left in between. CDR1 and CDR2 from the germline V gene are SNHLY and FYNNEI. The CDR3 covers 14 residues. Written as DNA, the CDR3 is TGTGCCAGCAGACTAAACTCTCACATTTATGAAGCTTTCTTT. Translated, it gives CASRLNSHIYEAFF.

A few counts support this clone. The rearrangement links TRBV24-1 to TRBJ2-1; possibly TRBD1 for D (5 bases). V gave up 3 bases and J gave up 4 bases, with 6 bases separating them. From germline, CDR1 is KGHDR and CDR2 SFDVKD. The CDR3 is 13 amino acids. The CDR3 region has the DNA TGTGCCACCAGTGATGACAGATACAATGAGCAGTTCTTC. This encodes CATSDDRYNEQFF.

The V gene is TRBV7-9, the J gene TRBJ2-5; TRBD1 aligns across 8 bases. This CDR3 is 14 amino acids long. Germline V gene data show CDR1 as SEHNR and CDR2 as FQNEAQ (reference sequence). Trimming removed 1 base from V and 4 bases from J; junction bases left unmatched: 2. The CDR3 reads CASSLEGTGETQYF. For the CDR3, the DNA is TGTGCCAGCAGCTTAGAGGGGACAGGAGAGACCCAGTACTTC.

The CDR3 protein is CAISGGTGNGYTF. The CDR3 DNA is TGTGCCATCAGTGGGGGGACAGGGAACGGCTACACCTTC. The chain links TRBV10-3 to TRBJ1-2; 9 bases fit TRBD1. Per the germline V gene, CDR1 is ENHRY and CDR2 is SYGVKD. With 4 bases clipped from V and 8 bases from J, the junction kept 5 bases outside the gene matches. The CDR3 covers 13 residues.

The V call is TRBV5-1, the J call TRBJ2-3, with D possibly TRBD2 on 7 matching bases. V gave up 2 bases and J gave up 4 bases, with 14 bases separating them. Germline V lookup: CDR1 SGHRS, CDR2 YFSETQ. The CDR3 extends over 15 amino acids. Here the CDR3 DNA reads TGCGCCAGCAGCTTTGGGAGGGGGGGACCAGATACGCAGTATTTT. Encoded protein: CASSFGRGGPDTQYF.

J is TRBJ2-1 and V is TRBV6-5; D unresolved. This CDR3 comprises 13 residues. V was clipped by 0 bases and J by 6 bases, with 6 bases between them. Germline V lookup: CDR1 MNHEY, CDR2 SVGAGI. The CDR3 spells CASSYSGPNEQFF. CDR3 in DNA: TGTGCCAGCAGTTACTCAGGGCCCAATGAGCAGTTCTTC.

The chain employs TRBV18 and TRBJ1-6; 9 bases are a match to TRBD1. The CDR3 contains 15 residues. The V segment lost 4 bases and the J segment 4 bases; nucleotides outside the gene matches: 2. In germline, CDR1 is KGHSH, CDR2 LQKENI. In nucleotides, the CDR3 is TGTGCCAGCTCACGGGGGACAGGGTATAATTCACCCCTCCACTTT. Translating it yields CASSRGTGYNSPLHF.

The V and J genes are TRBV7-9 and TRBJ1-1, with TRBD1 matching 10 bases. Germline-derived CDR1 and CDR2 are SEHNR and FQNEAQ (reference sequence). The CDR3 has 15 residues. After removal of 6 bases from V and 2 bases from J, the junction contained 6 bases not matched to a gene. Here the CDR3 reads CASSGWTGGNTEAFF. CDR3 DNA: TGTGCCAGCAGTGGATGGACAGGGGGTAACACTGAAGCTTTCTTT.